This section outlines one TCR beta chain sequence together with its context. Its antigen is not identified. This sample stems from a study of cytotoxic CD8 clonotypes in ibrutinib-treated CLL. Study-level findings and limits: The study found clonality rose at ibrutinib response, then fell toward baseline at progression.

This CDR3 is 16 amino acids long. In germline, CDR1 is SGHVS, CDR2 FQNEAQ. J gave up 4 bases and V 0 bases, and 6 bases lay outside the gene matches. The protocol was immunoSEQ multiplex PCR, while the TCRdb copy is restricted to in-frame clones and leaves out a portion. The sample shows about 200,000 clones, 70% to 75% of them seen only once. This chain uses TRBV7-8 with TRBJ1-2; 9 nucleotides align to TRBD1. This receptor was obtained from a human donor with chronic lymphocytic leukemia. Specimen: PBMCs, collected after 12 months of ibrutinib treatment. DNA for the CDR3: TGTGCCAGCAGCTTAGCGCCACAGGGGGCCCGCTATGGCTACACCTTC. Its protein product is CASSLAPQGARYGYTF.